This T cell receptor (beta chain) was captured in a study of OX40 agonist ivuxolimab in advanced cancers. TCRdb's copy holds only in-frame clones and misses some; the assay was immunoSEQ multiplex PCR. The profile covers 65,000 to 95,000 clones, with approximately 83% appearing a single time and less than 6% taken by the ten largest. The TCR was taken from an adult with an advanced solid tumor such as melanoma, head and neck, liver or kidney cancer. The sample here was CD4+ or CD8+ T cells sorted from blood, taken in a trial of the OX40 agonist ivuxolimab.

In DNA, the CDR3 is TGTGCCAGTAGACCCCTTGGGGTAGAGGATGAAAAACTGTTTTTT. This sequence encodes CASRPLGVEDEKLFF. V gene TRBV19 combines with J gene TRBJ1-4; D not certain. Trimming pared 6 bases from V and 6 bases from J, leaving 17 bases between. The CDR3 is 15 amino acids. Germline V gene data show CDR1 as LNHDA and CDR2 as SQIVND (reference sequence). Full variable domain (outside the CDR3, taken from reference TRBV19 and TRBJ1-4): DGGITQSPKYLFRKEGQNVTLSCEQNLNHDAMYWYRQDPGQGLRLIYYSQIVNDFQKGDIAEGYSVSREKKESFPLTVTSAQKNPTAFYLCASRPLGVEDEKLFFGSGTQLSVL.